The text below deals with one T cell receptor beta chain. The entry originates in a study of blood T cell repertoires in COVID-19. Looking at the study overall: T cells, B-cell-depleted T cells, or PBMCs provided the cDNA or gDNA that served as material.

As processed by the authors: Reference gene primers were amplified, and this amplification served to estimate nucleated cell counts. Profiled with immunoSEQ multiplex PCR; TCRdb holds only in-frame clones, not every one. Clone size and V and J calls were adopted from that table, with D and trimming inferred from the DNA. The table has about 400,000 clones, 86% seen once. The germline V gene encodes CDR1 SNHLY and CDR2 FYNNEI. Deletions cut 1 base from V and 8 bases from J, with 6 bases between. This CDR3 is 12 amino acids long. This chain joins TRBV2 and TRBJ2-1; D unclear. Specimen: peripheral blood. The TCR was taken from a woman aged 25 to 39 with active or convalescent COVID-19. CDR3: CASSEDADEQFF. CDR3 DNA: TGTGCCAGCAGTGAAGACGCGGATGAGCAGTTCTTC.